The 9 T cell receptor beta chains presented below share a single source sample, sequenced in a study of cytomegalovirus exposure and HLA in healthy donors. Primers included in the PCR were 60 Vbeta and 13 Jbeta primers. TCRdb's table, derived via immunoSEQ multiplex PCR, lists solely in-frame clones and lacks some. The data contain under 200,000 clones, roughly 80% of them singletons. Specimen: PBMCs. The receptor set was obtained from a man younger than 30 in good health and CMV-seropositive.

The DNA of the CDR3 is TGCAGCGTTGACGCGGGGGCCGGGGAGCAGTTCTTC. This gives the protein CSVDAGAGEQFF. V gene TRBV29-1 combines with J gene TRBJ2-1; a weak D match, TRBD2 (7 bases). V lost 3 bases to trimming and J lost 10 bases, with 13 bases between them. The CDR3 runs 12 residues. The germline V gene encodes CDR1 SQVTM and CDR2 ANQGSEA.

This chain's CDR3 is CASSHTTANEQFF. In DNA, the CDR3 is TGTGCCAGCAGCCACACGACAGCAAATGAGCAGTTCTTC. The chain carries TRBV6-5 and TRBJ2-1, with D possibly matching TRBD1 (5 bases). The CDR3 runs to 13 residues. With 6 bases removed from V and 7 bases from J, the gap between germline ends came to 13 bases. Germline V gene lookup returns CDR1 MNHEY and CDR2 SVGAGI.

This clone has a single count. The V gene is TRBV6-5, the J gene TRBJ1-1; 7 nucleotides agree with TRBD1. The CDR3 runs 16 residues. V lost 3 bases to trimming and J lost 4 bases; unmatched junction nucleotides: 11. CDR1 and CDR2 from the germline V gene are MNHEY and SVGAGI. The CDR3 spells CASSYNGAGGSTEAFF. For the CDR3, the DNA is TGTGCCAGCAGTTATAATGGGGCAGGGGGGAGCACTGAAGCTTTCTTT.

The V gene is TRBV28, the J gene TRBJ2-1; tentative D call: TRBD1 (5 bases). Per the germline V gene, CDR1 is MDHEN and CDR2 is SYDVKM. This CDR3 comprises 15 residues. With 7 bases removed from V and 8 bases from J, the gap between germline ends came to 21 bases. The CDR3 here is CASTSRAFIFYEQFF. DNA of the CDR3: TGTGCCAGCACTTCCAGGGCTTTCATTTTCTATGAGCAGTTCTTC. The variable domain in full, with the rest retrieved from reference TRBV28 and TRBJ2-1, is DVKVTQSSRYLVKRTGEKVFLECVQDMDHENMFWYRQDPGLGLRLIYFSYDVKMKEKGDIPEGYSVSREKKERFSLILESASTNQTSMYLCASTSRAFIFYEQFFGPGTRLTVL.

V gene TRBV7-6 combines with J gene TRBJ2-1, with TRBD2 as a possible D gene (5 bases). V was clipped by 2 bases and J by 0 bases, with 11 bases between them. Germline V lookup: CDR1 SGHVS, CDR2 FNYEAQ. This CDR3 comprises 16 residues. The CDR3 DNA follows: TGTGCCAGCAGCTTATCCCTAGCTAGCTCCTACAATGAGCAGTTCTTC. Its protein is CASSLSLASSYNEQFF. Looking up the rest from reference TRBV7-6 and TRBJ2-1 gives the full variable domain: GAGVSQSPRYKVTKRGQDVALRCDPISGHVSLYWYRQALGQGPEFLTYFNYEAQQDKSGLPNDRFSAERPEGSISTLTIQRTEQRDSAMYRCASSLSLASSYNEQFFGPGTRLTVL.

The gene calls are TRBV11-2 and TRBJ2-1; 14 nucleotides match TRBD2. Looked up from germline, CDR1 is SGHAT and CDR2 is FQNNGV. Germline trimming cut 2 bases from V and 2 bases from J; bases unmatched to any gene: 5. This CDR3 region has 18 residues. The CDR3 bases are TGTGCCAGCAGCTTAAGGACTAGCGGGAGGACCGCCTACAATGAGCAGTTCTTC. Translation gives CASSLRTSGRTAYNEQFF.

This chain links TRBV9 with TRBJ1-1; maybe TRBD1 (6 bases). Germline V gene data show CDR1 as SGDLS and CDR2 as YYNGEE. Trimming removed 2 bases at V and 4 bases at J, with 15 bases between. CDR3 length equals 15 residues. Here the CDR3 DNA reads TGTGCCAGCAGCGTCGACACAGGGTATTCCACTGAAGCTTTCTTT. Encoded protein: CASSVDTGYSTEAFF.

CDR3: CASSLSRRYEQFF. Here the CDR3 DNA reads TGTGCCAGCAGTTTATCTCGGAGGTATGAGCAGTTCTTC. V usage is TRBV27 and J usage is TRBJ2-1; D perhaps matches TRBD2 (5 bases). The V gene's germline CDR1 is MNHEY and CDR2 SMNVEV (reference sequence). The length of the CDR3 is 13 residues. The V end was cut by 0 bases, the J end by 8 bases, with 8 bases between.

The chain uses TRBV5-1 and TRBJ2-5; 9 nucleotides match TRBD1. The CDR3 totals 17 residues. Germline-derived CDR1 and CDR2 are SGHRS and YFSETQ. V shed 4 bases and J 1 base; nucleotides not matched to a gene: 11. CDR3: CASSHGRMTGGQETQYF. In DNA, the CDR3 is TGCGCCAGCAGCCACGGGAGGATGACAGGGGGCCAAGAGACCCAGTACTTC.